This T cell receptor beta chain is from a study of blood T cell repertoires in COVID-19. Overall study: Both acute and convalescent COVID-19 samples were obtained from the United States, Italy and Spain. T cells, B-cell-depleted T cells, or PBMCs supplied cDNA or gDNA.

The germline V gene encodes CDR1 SGHVS and CDR2 FNYEAQ. The germline V and J ends were trimmed by 0 bases and 3 bases, with 3 bases remaining between them. The CDR3 spans 13 residues. Original handling: Amplification with reference gene primers provided the estimates of nucleated cell counts. Only in-frame clones appear in the TCRdb table, and some are missing; sequencing was by immunoSEQ multiplex PCR. D and trimming come from the DNA, and the V and J calls and clone size come from that table. The sample includes about 52,000 clones, over 85% of them seen just once. The chain recombines TRBV7-6 with TRBJ1-3; no reliable D call. The TCR was taken from a man older than 75 with active or convalescent COVID-19. Specimen: peripheral blood. DNA for the CDR3: TGTGCCAGCAGCTTAGCTAGTGGAAACACCATATATTTT. This translates into CASSLASGNTIYF.